This entry features one TCR beta chain sequence. Its cognate antigen is unknown. V lost 1 base and J lost 2, with 10 bases in between. CDR3 size: 16 residues. Per the germline V gene, CDR1 is SGHTS and CDR2 is YDEGEE. The data were taken from a study of Ad26.COV2.S vaccination and SARS-CoV-2 variants. Study findings and constraints: The TCR breadth and depth analyses may have produced an underestimate of total T cell responses.

Using immunoSEQ multiplex PCR, the repertoire was profiled, and TCRdb retains in-frame clones only, with some absent. The sample lists 300,000 to 500,000 clones, about 88% seen once, with roughly 3% in the top ten. Treatment specified: around 19 received Ad26.COV2.S at low or high dose, single or two shots; several received placebo; per-sample allocation not given. Sampling was performed 63 days after the first vaccine or placebo injection. In the vaccine, an Ad26 vector expressed the SARS-CoV-2 spike of the Wuhan strain. This specimen consisted of peripheral blood, obtained in a trial of Ad26.COV2.S vaccine versus placebo. This chain links TRBV5-8 with TRBJ1-6; D is unclear. This sequence originates from a person between 18 and 59 years old who received the Ad26.COV2.S COVID-19 vaccine or a placebo. CDR3 DNA sequence: TGTGCCAGCAGCTTGCCGACGGGAACCTATAATTCACCCCTCCACTTT. Amino acid sequence: CASSLPTGTYNSPLHF. Combining the CDR3 with reference TRBV5-8 and TRBJ1-6 gives the whole variable domain EAGVTQSPTHLIKTRGQQATLRCSPISGHTSVYWYQQALGLGLQFLLWYDEGEERNRGNFPPRFSGRQFPNYSSELNVNALELEDSALYLCASSLPTGTYNSPLHFGNGTRLTVT.